This T cell receptor beta chain is drawn from a study of T-cell reconstitution after alpha-beta-depleted transplantation in children. TCRbeta library preparation incorporated unique molecular identifiers. TCRdb re-called the PCR reads through MiXCR, storing one row per CDR3 protein. The sample has roughly 610,000 distinct CDR3 sequences; 10% to 13% are singletons. Deletions cut 3 bases from V and 5 bases from J, with 11 bases between. The CDR3 extends over 13 amino acids. Germline CDR1 reads DFQATT; CDR2 reads SNEGSKA (reference sequence). This receptor was identified in a human donor who donated a stem cell graft to a child with acute myeloid leukemia. The rearrangement uses TRBV20-1 and TRBJ1-5; D might be TRBD1 (5 bases). The sequenced sample was PBMCs from the stem cell graft donor, obtained from the stem cell graft. The CDR3 here is CSARTGGDQPQHF. The CDR3 DNA reads TGCAGTGCTAGGACGGGAGGGGATCAGCCCCAGCATTTT.